This is a list of T cell receptor beta chains from one sample in a study of shared clonotypes between healthy human individuals. This table comes from immunoSEQ multiplex PCR, and its TCRdb copy is limited to in-frame clones, with some not included. The sample includes roughly 700,000 clones, around 74% of them seen just once. Sequenced sample: memory CD4+ T cells sorted from blood. These receptors were collected from a woman in her 30s in good health. Each CDR3 is given with its conserved first and last residue.

j_call v_call cdr3_aa
TRBJ2-7 TRBV2 CASSAQVGARIFYEQYF
TRBJ2-1 TRBV14 CASSRIGTRVYNEQFF
TRBJ2-5 TRBV5-6 CASSYTGGQETQYF
TRBJ2-3 TRBV27 CASSITLAGGSYTQYF
TRBJ1-2 TRBV18 CASSPNSPGRNYGYTF
TRBJ1-5 TRBV19 CASSVLTGFGNQPQHF
TRBJ1-1 TRBV6-6 CASSSGVLTEAFF
TRBJ2-2 TRBV7-7 CASSLTRAGGELFF
TRBJ2-7 TRBV5-4 CASSSGLNSYEQYF
TRBJ2-1 TRBV19 CASSSRGHEDNEQFF
TRBJ2-1 TRBV7-9 CASSSDAGTGRSEQFF
TRBJ2-1 TRBV29-1 CSVESRGNLYNEQFF
TRBJ2-7 TRBV5-5 CASSFVRLADSYEQYF
TRBJ2-6 TRBV25-1 CASSEWGSPSSGANVLTF
TRBJ2-1 TRBV21-1 CASSIESGESYNVEQFF
TRBJ2-7 TRBV5-4 CASSRTSGTGISEQYF